This T cell receptor (beta chain) emerged from a study of a mutant IDH1 vaccine in newly diagnosed glioma. This CDR3 has 17 amino acids. CDR1 and CDR2 from the germline V gene are SGDLS and YYNGEE. V trimming: 4 bases; J trimming: 6 bases; junction bases outside the gene matches: 16. Documented time point: week 23, last vaccination. Doses comprised 300 ug of mutant IDH1 20-mer peptide each, plus topical imiquimod. Data came from immunoSEQ multiplex PCR; TCRdb stores just in-frame clones and leaves some out. This table has approximately 43,000 clones, 60% to 85% appearing once. To note about this clone: Its antigen remains unidentified.

Sequenced material: PBMCs, taken from a glioma patient whose treatment included an IDH1 peptide vaccine. This TCR was sampled from a middle-aged woman with glioma. Some clones in this sample may be carry-over from other donors' samples. The chain has TRBV9 and TRBJ2-7; TRBD2 matches at 10 bases. This chain's CDR3 is CASSPRLGVAGGSEQYF. CDR3 coding DNA: TGTGCCAGCAGCCCCCGATTAGGAGTAGCGGGGGGCTCCGAGCAGTACTTC.